Listed below are T cell receptor beta chains from one sample, sequenced in a study of CD8+CD57+ T cells in acquired aplastic anemia. TCRdb analysed the reads with MiXCR anew, one entry per CDR3 protein. Counted here are 120,000 or so distinct CDR3 sequences, 40% occurring once; the ten biggest clones make up over 2%. Sequenced material: sorted CD4+, CD8+, or CD8+CD57+ T cells (not recorded which) from PBMCs. These receptor sequences come from a human donor with aplastic anemia. Both conserved end residues are part of each CDR3. Each record gives: clone size, V gene, D gene, J gene, CDR3 DNA, CDR3 protein. D genes are given only for firm matches. For some rows the clone size is stated as once, few or many, or as a class when expanded; others skip it.

clone_size: many
v_call: TRBV14
d_call: -
j_call: TRBJ1-5
cdr3_nt: TGTGCCAGCAGCCAAGGTCCTCAGCCCCAGCATTTT
cdr3_aa: CASSQGPQPQHF

clone_size: -
v_call: TRBV5-1
d_call: -
j_call: TRBJ2-2
cdr3_nt: TGCGCCAGCAGCAAGAGCAGCATGACCGGGGAGCTGTTTTTT
cdr3_aa: CASSKSSMTGELFF

clone_size: many
v_call: TRBV19
d_call: -
j_call: TRBJ2-2
cdr3_nt: TGTGCCAGTAAGGCCTTACCGGGGAACACCGGGGAGCTGTTTTTT
cdr3_aa: CASKALPGNTGELFF

clone_size: -
v_call: TRBV30
d_call: -
j_call: TRBJ1-1
cdr3_nt: TGTGCCTGGAGTGTACGGGGGGGGATCGCCACTGAAGCTTTCTTT
cdr3_aa: CAWSVRGGIATEAFF

clone_size: -
v_call: TRBV12-3/TRBV12-4
d_call: -
j_call: TRBJ1-1
cdr3_nt: TGTGCCAGCAGCCCCAGGCCAGGGCCGATCACTGAAGCTTTCTTT
cdr3_aa: CASSPRPGPITEAFF

clone_size: -
v_call: TRBV29-1
d_call: -
j_call: TRBJ1-6
cdr3_nt: TGCAGCTTGGCCGACGGGGGGTCCCTCCACTTT
cdr3_aa: CSLADGGSLHF

clone_size: -
v_call: TRBV12-3/TRBV12-4
d_call: -
j_call: TRBJ1-1
cdr3_nt: TGTGCCAGCAGTTTAGGAAGTCAGGGACTTTTGGCTGAAGCTTTCTTT
cdr3_aa: CASSLGSQGLLAEAFF

clone_size: many
v_call: TRBV20-1
d_call: TRBD1
j_call: TRBJ2-5
cdr3_nt: TGCAGTCCAAAGGGGGCAGCGGAGACCCAGTACTTC
cdr3_aa: CSPKGAAETQYF

clone_size: many
v_call: TRBV29-1
d_call: -
j_call: TRBJ2-5
cdr3_nt: TGCAGCGTTTCCGTGGGGTCCCGGGGGGAGACCCAGTACTTC
cdr3_aa: CSVSVGSRGETQYF

clone_size: few
v_call: TRBV2
d_call: -
j_call: TRBJ2-5
cdr3_nt: TGTGCCAGCAGTGAGCAGCTACAAGAGACCCAGTACTTC
cdr3_aa: CASSEQLQETQYF

clone_size: many
v_call: TRBV4-1
d_call: -
j_call: TRBJ1-2
cdr3_nt: TGCGCCAGCAGCCACCCCGCCCAGGCTAACTATGGCTACACCTTC
cdr3_aa: CASSHPAQANYGYTF

clone_size: medium-sized
v_call: TRBV2
d_call: -
j_call: TRBJ1-6
cdr3_nt: TGTGCCAGCAGTGATCGCGGTCCGTATTCACCCCTCCACTTT
cdr3_aa: CASSDRGPYSPLHF

clone_size: -
v_call: TRBV10-3
d_call: -
j_call: TRBJ2-7
cdr3_nt: TGTGCCATCAGCTCCGCTAAGTTGAGTGGTTACGAGCAGTACTTC
cdr3_aa: CAISSAKLSGYEQYF

clone_size: -
v_call: TRBV11-1
d_call: -
j_call: TRBJ1-2
cdr3_nt: TGTGCCAGCAGCTTGGACCCCCTCAGGGCAGGAATATTTGGCTACACCTTC
cdr3_aa: CASSLDPLRAGIFGYTF

clone_size: -
v_call: TRBV5-1
d_call: -
j_call: TRBJ2-2
cdr3_nt: TGCGCCAGCGGCTTGCCCCGGGGGTTGGTCACCGGGGAGCTGTTTTTT
cdr3_aa: CASGLPRGLVTGELFF

clone_size: -
v_call: TRBV7-9
d_call: -
j_call: TRBJ1-1
cdr3_nt: TGTGCCAGCAGCTTAGTAGGACAGTTAGAAGCTTTCTTT
cdr3_aa: CASSLVGQLEAFF

clone_size: -
v_call: TRBV6-6
d_call: -
j_call: TRBJ2-6
cdr3_nt: TGTGTCAGCAGGGCTTATAGCTCTGGGGCCAACGTCCTGACTTTC
cdr3_aa: CVSRAYSSGANVLTF

clone_size: -
v_call: TRBV29-1
d_call: -
j_call: TRBJ2-1
cdr3_nt: TGCAGCGTTGGGAGAGGGGAAAGGTTCTTC
cdr3_aa: CSVGRGERFF

clone_size: many
v_call: TRBV7-2
d_call: TRBD1
j_call: TRBJ2-6
cdr3_nt: TGTGCCAGCAGCTCTACAGGGGCTGGGGCCAACGTCCTGACTTTC
cdr3_aa: CASSSTGAGANVLTF

clone_size: many
v_call: TRBV6-1
d_call: -
j_call: TRBJ1-2
cdr3_nt: TGTGCCAGCAGTGAAAGGGGCTATGGCTACACCTTC
cdr3_aa: CASSERGYGYTF

clone_size: many
v_call: TRBV16
d_call: -
j_call: TRBJ1-3
cdr3_nt: TGTGCCAGCAGCCAATTTTGGCCCTGCTCTGGAAACACCATATATTTT
cdr3_aa: CASSQFWPCSGNTIYF

clone_size: many
v_call: TRBV29-1
d_call: TRBD1
j_call: TRBJ1-2
cdr3_nt: TGCAGCGTCGGACAGGGGGCGGGCTATGGCTACACCTTC
cdr3_aa: CSVGQGAGYGYTF

clone_size: -
v_call: TRBV27
d_call: -
j_call: TRBJ1-5
cdr3_nt: TGTGCCAGCAGTTTATATGGGGGCAATCAGCCCCAGCATTTT
cdr3_aa: CASSLYGGNQPQHF

clone_size: few
v_call: TRBV12-3/TRBV12-4
d_call: -
j_call: TRBJ2-1
cdr3_nt: TGTGCCAGCAGTCCCAGGGGCAAGGGGGAAGATGAGCAGTTCTTC
cdr3_aa: CASSPRGKGEDEQFF